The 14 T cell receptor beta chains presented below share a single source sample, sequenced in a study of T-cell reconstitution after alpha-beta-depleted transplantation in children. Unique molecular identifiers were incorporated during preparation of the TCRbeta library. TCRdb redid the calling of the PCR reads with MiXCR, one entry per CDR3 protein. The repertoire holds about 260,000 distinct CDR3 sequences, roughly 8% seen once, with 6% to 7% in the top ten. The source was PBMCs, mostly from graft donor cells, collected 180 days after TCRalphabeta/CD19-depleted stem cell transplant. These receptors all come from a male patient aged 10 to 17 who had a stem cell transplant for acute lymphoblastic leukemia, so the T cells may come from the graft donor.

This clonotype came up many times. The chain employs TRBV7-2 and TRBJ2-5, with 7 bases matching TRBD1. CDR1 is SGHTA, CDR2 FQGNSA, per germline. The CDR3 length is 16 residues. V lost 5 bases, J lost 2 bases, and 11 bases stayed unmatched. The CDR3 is CASSRAGRQGQETQYF. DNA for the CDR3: TGTGCCAGCAGCAGAGCCGGTAGACAGGGTCAAGAGACCCAGTACTTC.

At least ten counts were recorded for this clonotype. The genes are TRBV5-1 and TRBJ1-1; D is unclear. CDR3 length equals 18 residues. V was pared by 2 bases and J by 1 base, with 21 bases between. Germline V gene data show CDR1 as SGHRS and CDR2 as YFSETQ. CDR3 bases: TGCGCCAGCAGCTTTTTATCTGGGATGGGTTTTTGGAACACTGAAGCTTTCTTT. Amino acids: CASSFLSGMGFWNTEAFF.

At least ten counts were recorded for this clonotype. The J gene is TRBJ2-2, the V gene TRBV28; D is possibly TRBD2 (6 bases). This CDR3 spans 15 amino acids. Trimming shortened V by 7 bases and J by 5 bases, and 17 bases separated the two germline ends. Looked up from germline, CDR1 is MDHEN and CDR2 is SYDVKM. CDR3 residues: CASTDERVLTGELFF. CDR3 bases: TGTGCCAGCACCGACGAGCGGGTACTAACCGGGGAGCTGTTTTTT.

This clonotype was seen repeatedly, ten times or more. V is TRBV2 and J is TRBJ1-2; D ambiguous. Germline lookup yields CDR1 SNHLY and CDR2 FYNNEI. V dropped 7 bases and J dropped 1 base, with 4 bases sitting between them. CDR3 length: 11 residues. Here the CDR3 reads CASNHNYGYTF. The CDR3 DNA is TGTGCCAGCAACCATAACTATGGCTACACCTTC.

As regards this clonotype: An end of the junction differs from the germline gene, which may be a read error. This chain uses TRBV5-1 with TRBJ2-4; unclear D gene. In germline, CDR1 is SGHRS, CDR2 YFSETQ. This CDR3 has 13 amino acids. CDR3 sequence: CASSLEHLGRQHF. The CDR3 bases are TGCGCCAGCAGCTTGGAACACTTAGGACGGCAGCACTTC.

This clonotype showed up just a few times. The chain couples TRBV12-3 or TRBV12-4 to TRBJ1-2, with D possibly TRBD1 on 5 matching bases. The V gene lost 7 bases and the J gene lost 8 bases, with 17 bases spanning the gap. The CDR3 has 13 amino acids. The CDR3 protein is CASIRGRTGGYTF. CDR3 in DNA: TGTGCCAGCATCCGGGGGAGAACGGGGGGCTACACCTTC.

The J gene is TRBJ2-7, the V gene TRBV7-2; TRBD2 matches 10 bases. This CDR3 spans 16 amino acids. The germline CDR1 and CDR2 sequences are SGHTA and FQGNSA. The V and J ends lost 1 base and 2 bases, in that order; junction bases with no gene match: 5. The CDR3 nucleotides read TGTGCCAGCAGCTTAGGGTCTAGCGGGAGCGCCTACGAGCAGTACTTC. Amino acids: CASSLGSSGSAYEQYF.

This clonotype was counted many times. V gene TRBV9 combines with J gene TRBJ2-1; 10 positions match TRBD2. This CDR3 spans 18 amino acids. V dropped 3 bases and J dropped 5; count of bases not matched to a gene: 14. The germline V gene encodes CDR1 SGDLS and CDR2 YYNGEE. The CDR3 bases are TGTGCCAGCAGCGGAGACCCATCGAGCGGGAGGGCCGACAATGAGCAGTTCTTC. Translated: CASSGDPSSGRADNEQFF. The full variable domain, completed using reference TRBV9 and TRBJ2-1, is DSGVTQTPKHLITATGQRVTLRCSPRSGDLSVYWYQQSLDQGLQFLIQYYNGEERAKGNILERFSAQQFPDLHSELNLSSLELGDSALYFCASSGDPSSGRADNEQFFGPGTRLTVL.

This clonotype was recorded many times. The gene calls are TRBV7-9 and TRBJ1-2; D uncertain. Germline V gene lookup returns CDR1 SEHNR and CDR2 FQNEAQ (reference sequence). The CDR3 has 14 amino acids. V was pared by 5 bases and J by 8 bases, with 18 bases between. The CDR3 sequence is CASSPYAGSVGYTF. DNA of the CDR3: TGTGCCAGCAGCCCTTACGCGGGGTCTGTGGGCTACACCTTC.

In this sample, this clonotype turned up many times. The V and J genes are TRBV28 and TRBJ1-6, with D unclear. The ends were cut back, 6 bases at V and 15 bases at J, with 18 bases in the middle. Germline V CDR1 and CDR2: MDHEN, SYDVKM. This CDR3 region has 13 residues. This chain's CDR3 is CASSSGMDFHLHF. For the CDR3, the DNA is TGTGCCAGCAGCTCTGGAATGGATTTCCACCTCCACTTT.

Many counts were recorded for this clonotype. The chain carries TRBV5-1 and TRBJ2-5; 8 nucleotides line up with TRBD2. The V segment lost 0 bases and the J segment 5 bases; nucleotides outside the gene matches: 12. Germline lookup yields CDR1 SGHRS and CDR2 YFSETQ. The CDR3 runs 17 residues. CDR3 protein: CASSLDALLAVGETQYF. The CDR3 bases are TGCGCCAGCAGCTTGGACGCCCTACTAGCGGTGGGGGAGACCCAGTACTTC.

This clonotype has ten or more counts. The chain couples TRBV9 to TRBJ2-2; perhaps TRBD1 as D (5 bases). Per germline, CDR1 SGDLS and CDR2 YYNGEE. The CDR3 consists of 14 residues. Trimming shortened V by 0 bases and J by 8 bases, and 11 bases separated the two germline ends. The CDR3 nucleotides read TGTGCCAGCAGCGTAGGGCAGGGAAGAGGGGAGCTGTTTTTT. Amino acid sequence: CASSVGQGRGELFF.

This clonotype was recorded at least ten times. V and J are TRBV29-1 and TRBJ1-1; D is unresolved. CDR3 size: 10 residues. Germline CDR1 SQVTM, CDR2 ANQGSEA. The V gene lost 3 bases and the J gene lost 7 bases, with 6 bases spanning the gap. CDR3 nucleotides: TGCAGCGTTGAGACTGGTGAAGCTTTCTTT. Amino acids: CSVETGEAFF. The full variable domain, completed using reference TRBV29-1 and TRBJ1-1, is SAVISQKPSRDICQRGTSLTIQCQVDSQVTMMFWYRQQPGQSLTLIATANQGSEATYESGFVIDKFPISRPNLTFSTLTVSNMSPEDSSIYLCSVETGEAFFGQGTRLTVV.

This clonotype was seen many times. The CDR3 DNA reads TGTGCCAGCAGCAAAGGGGGGCCCGGGGAGCTGTTTTTT. It specifies CASSKGGPGELFF. The V call is TRBV21-1, the J call TRBJ2-2; TRBD1 is the table's D call and was not checked against the DNA. TRBV21-1 is assigned pseudogene status. The CDR3 has 13 amino acids.